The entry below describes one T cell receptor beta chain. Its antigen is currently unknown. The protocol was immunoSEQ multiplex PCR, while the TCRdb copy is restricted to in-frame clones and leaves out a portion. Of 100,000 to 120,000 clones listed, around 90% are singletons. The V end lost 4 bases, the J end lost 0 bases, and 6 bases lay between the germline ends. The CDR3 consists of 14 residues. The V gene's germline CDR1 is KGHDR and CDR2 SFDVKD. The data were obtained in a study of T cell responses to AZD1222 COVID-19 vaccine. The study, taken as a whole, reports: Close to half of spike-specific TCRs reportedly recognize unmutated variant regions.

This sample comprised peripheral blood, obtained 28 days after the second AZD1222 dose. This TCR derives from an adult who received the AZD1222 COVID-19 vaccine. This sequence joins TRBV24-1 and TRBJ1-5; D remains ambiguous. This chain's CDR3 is CATSELDSNQPQHF. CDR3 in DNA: TGTGCCACCAGTGAGCTCGATAGCAATCAGCCCCAGCATTTT.